This T cell receptor beta chain was observed in a study of T cell responses to AZD1222 COVID-19 vaccine. Sequencing used immunoSEQ multiplex PCR; TCRdb keeps in-frame clones, though not all of them. The sample lists 95,000 to 100,000 clones; roughly 86% were seen once. Per the germline V gene, CDR1 is MDHEN and CDR2 is SYDVKM. V dropped 6 bases and J dropped 4 bases, with 15 bases sitting between them. CDR3 length equals 14 residues. The chain links TRBV28 to TRBJ1-1, with D tentatively TRBD1 (5 bases). The receptor comes from an adult in good health. Sequencing was performed on peripheral blood, taken on day 0 of AZD1222 vaccination. The CDR3: CASSRGARGTEAFF. CDR3 nucleotides: TGTGCCAGCAGCAGAGGGGCGAGGGGCACTGAAGCTTTCTTT.